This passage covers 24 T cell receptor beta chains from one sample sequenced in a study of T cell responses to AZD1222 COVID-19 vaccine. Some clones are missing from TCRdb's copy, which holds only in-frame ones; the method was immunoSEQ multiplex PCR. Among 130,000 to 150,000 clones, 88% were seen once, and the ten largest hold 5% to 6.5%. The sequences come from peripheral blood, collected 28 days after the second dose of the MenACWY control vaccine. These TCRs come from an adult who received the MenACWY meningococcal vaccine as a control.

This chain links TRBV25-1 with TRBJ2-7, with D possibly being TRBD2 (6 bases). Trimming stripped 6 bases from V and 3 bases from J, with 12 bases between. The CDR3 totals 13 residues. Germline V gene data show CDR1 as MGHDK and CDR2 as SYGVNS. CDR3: CASSPPGVYEQYF. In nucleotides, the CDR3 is TGTGCCAGCAGCCCCCCGGGAGTCTACGAGCAGTACTTC.

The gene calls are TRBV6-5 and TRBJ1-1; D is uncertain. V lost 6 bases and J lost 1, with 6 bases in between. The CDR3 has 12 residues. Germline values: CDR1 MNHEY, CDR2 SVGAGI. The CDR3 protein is CASSNRNTEAFF. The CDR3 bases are TGTGCCAGCAGCAACAGGAACACTGAAGCTTTCTTT.

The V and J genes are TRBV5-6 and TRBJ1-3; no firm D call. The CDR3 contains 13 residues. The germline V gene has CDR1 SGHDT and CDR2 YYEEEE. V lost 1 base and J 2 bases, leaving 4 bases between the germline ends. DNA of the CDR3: TGTGCCAGCAGCTTGCAAGCTGGAAACACCATATATTTT. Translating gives CASSLQAGNTIYF.

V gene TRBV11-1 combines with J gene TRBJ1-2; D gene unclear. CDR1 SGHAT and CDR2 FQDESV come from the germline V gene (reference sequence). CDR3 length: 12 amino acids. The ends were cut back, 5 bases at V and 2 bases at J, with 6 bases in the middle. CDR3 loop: CASSPTNYGYTF. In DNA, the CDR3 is TGTGCCAGCAGCCCGACGAACTATGGCTACACCTTC. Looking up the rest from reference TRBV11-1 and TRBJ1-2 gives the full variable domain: EAEVAQSPRYKITEKSQAVAFWCDPISGHATLYWYRQILGQGPELLVQFQDESVVDDSQLPKDRFSAERLKGVDSTLKIQPAELGDSAMYLCASSPTNYGYTFGSGTRLTVV.

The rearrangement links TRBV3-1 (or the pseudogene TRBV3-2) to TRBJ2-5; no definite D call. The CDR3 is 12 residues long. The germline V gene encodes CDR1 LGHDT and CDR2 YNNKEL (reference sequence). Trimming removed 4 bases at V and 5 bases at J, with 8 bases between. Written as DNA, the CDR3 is TGTGCCAGCAGCCGGTTGTGGGAGACCCAGTACTTC. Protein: CASSRLWETQYF.

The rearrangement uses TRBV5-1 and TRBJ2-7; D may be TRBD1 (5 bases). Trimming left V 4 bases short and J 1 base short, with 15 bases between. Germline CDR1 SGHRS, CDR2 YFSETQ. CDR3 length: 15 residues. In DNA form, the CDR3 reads TGCGCCAGCAGCCCGACAGACCCTTGGTCCTACGAGCAGTACTTC. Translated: CASSPTDPWSYEQYF.

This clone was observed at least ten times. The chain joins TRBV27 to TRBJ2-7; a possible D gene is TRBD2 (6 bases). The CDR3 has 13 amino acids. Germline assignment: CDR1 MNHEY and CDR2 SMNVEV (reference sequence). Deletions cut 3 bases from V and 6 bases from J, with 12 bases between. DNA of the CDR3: TGTGCCAGCAGTTTTGGCCAGGGAGGCGAGCAGTACTTC. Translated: CASSFGQGGEQYF.

The CDR3 region is CASSDSKGHGTDSNQPQHF. In nucleotides, the CDR3 is TGTGCCAGCAGTGACTCGAAGGGGCATGGGACGGATAGCAATCAGCCCCAGCATTTT. The chain has TRBV6-4 and TRBJ1-5, with D perhaps matching TRBD1 (5 bases). The CDR3 loop spans 19 amino acids. Germline V gene data show CDR1 as MRHNA and CDR2 as SNTAGT. V was cut by 0 bases and J by 0 bases, with 18 bases left in between.

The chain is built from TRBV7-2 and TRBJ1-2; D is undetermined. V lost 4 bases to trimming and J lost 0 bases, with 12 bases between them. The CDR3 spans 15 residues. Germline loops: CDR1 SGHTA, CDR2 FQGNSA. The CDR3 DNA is TGTGCCAGCAGCTCACAGTCCAGGACTAACTATGGCTACACCTTC. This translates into CASSSQSRTNYGYTF.

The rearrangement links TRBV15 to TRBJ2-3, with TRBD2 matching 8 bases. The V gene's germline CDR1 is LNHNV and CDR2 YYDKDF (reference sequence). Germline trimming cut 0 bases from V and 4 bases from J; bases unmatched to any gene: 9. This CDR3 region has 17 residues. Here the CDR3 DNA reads TGTGCCACCAGCAGAGAGAGACTAGCGATAATCCCAGATACGCAGTATTTT. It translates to CATSRERLAIIPDTQYF.

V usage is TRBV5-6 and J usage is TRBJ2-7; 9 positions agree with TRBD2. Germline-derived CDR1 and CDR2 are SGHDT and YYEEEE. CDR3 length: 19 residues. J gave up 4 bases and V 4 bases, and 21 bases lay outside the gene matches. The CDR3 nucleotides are TGTGCCAGCAGCCGGTGGGTGGGACTAGCAGAACGGCCTGGTTACGAGCAGTACTTC. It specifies CASSRWVGLAERPGYEQYF.

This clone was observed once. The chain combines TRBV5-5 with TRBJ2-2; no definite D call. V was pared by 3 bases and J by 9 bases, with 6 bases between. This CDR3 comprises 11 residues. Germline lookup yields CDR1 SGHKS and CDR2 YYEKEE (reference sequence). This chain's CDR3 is CASSSAWELFF. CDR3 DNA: TGTGCCAGCAGCTCTGCGTGGGAGCTGTTTTTT.

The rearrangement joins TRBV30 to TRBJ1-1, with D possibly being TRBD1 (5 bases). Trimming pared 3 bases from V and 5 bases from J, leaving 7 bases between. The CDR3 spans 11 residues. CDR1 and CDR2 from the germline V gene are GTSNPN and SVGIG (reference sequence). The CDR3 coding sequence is TGTGCCTGGAGGAGGACAACTGAAGCTTTCTTT. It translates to CAWRRTTEAFF.

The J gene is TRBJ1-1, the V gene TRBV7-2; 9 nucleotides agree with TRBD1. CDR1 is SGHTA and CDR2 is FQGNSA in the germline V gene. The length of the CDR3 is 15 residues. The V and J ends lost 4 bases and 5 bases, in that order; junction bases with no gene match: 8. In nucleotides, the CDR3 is TGTGCCAGCAGCTCCACAGGGGGCAAAGGGACTGAAGCTTTCTTT. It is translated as CASSSTGGKGTEAFF.

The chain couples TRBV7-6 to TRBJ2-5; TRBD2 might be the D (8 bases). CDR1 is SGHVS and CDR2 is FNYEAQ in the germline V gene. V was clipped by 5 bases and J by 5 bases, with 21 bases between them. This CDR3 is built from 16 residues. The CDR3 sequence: CASSPGGGTGVETQYF. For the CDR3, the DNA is TGTGCCAGCAGCCCGGGAGGGGGCACAGGGGTCGAGACCCAGTACTTC.

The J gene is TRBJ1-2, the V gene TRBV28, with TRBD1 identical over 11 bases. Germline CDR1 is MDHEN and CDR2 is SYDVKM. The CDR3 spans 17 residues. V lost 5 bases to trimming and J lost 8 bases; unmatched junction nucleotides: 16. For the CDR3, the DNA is TGTGCCAGCAGTCCCAGATCCTTTGGACAGGGGGCGAGAGGCTACACCTTC. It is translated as CASSPRSFGQGARGYTF.

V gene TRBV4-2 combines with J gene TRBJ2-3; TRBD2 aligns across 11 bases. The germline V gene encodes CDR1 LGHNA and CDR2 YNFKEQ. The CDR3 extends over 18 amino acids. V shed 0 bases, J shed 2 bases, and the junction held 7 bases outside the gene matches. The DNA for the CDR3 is TGTGCCAGCAGCCAAGAAGTAACTAGCGGGGGATCCACAGATACGCAGTATTTT. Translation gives CASSQEVTSGGSTDTQYF.

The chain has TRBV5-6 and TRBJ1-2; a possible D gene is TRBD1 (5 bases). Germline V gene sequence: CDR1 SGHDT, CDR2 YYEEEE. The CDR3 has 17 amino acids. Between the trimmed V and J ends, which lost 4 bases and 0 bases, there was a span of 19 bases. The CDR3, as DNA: TGTGCCAGCAGCCTGGTCCCGGGACGGGGAGCTAACTATGGCTACACCTTC. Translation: CASSLVPGRGANYGYTF.

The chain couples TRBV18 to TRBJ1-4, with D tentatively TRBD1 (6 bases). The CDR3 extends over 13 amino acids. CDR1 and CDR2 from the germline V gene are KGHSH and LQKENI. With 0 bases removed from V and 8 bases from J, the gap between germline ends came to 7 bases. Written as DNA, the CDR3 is TGTGCCAGCTCACCACCCGGGACAGAAAAACTGTTTTTT. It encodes CASSPPGTEKLFF.

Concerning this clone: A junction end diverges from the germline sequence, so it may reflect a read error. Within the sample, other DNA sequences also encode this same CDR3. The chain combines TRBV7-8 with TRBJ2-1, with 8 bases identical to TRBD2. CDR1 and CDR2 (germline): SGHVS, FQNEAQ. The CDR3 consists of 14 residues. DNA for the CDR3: TGCGCCAGCAACTTAGCGGGGAACTACAATGAGCAGTTCTTC. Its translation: CASNLAGNYNEQFF.

In DNA form, the CDR3 reads TGTGCCAGCAGTTATCTAAGGGGCAGGGGGCTTTCTGAAGCTTTCTTT. Translating gives CASSYLRGRGLSEAFF. V usage is TRBV6-5 and J usage is TRBJ1-1; 8 nucleotides align to TRBD1. Losses at the gene ends were 3 bases for V and 6 bases for J; bases not matched to a gene: 12. CDR3 length: 16 residues. Germline loops: CDR1 MNHEY, CDR2 SVGAGI.

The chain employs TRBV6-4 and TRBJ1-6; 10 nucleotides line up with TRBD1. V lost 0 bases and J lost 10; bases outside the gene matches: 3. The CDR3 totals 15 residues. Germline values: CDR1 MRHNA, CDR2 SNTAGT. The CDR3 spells CASSDSGQGYSPLHF. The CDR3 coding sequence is TGTGCCAGCAGTGACTCGGGACAGGGGTACTCACCCCTCCACTTT.

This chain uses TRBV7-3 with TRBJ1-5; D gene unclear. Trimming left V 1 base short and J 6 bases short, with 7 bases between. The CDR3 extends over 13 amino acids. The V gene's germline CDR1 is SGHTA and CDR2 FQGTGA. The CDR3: CASSLRMGQPQHF. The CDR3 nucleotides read TGTGCCAGCAGCTTAAGAATGGGTCAGCCCCAGCATTTT. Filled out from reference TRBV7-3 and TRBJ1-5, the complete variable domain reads GAGVSQTPSNKVTEKGKYVELRCDPISGHTALYWYRQSLGQGPEFLIYFQGTGAADDSGLPNDRFFAVRPEGSVSTLKIQRTERGDSAVYLCASSLRMGQPQHFGDGTRLSIL.

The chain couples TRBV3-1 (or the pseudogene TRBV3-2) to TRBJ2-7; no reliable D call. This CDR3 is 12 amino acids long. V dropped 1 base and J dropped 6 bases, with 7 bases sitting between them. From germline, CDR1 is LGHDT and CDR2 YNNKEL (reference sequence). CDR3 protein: CASSQGFREQYF. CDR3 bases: TGTGCCAGCAGCCAAGGGTTTCGCGAGCAGTACTTC.